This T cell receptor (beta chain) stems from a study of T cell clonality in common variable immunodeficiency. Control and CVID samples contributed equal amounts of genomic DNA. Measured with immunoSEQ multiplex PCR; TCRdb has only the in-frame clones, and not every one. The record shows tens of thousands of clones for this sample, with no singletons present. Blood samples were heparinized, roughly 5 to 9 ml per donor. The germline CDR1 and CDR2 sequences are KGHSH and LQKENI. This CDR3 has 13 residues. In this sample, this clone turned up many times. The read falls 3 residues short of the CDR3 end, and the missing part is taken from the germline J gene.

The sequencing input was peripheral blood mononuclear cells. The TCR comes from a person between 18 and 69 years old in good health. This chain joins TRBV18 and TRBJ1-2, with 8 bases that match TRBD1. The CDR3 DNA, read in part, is TGTGCCAGCTCACCAACGGACAGGGTCGGC. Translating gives CASSPTDRVG. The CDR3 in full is CASSPTDRVGYTF.